Listed below are T cell receptor beta chains from one sample, sequenced in a study of blood T cell repertoires in COVID-19. Here immunoSEQ multiplex PCR was the method, and the copy in TCRdb shows in-frame clones only, minus some. The data show about 170,000 clones, about 80% seen once. The sequenced material came from PBMCs or T cells enriched from blood (not recorded which). The receptor set was obtained from a woman in her 70s in a cohort exposed to, infected with or recovered from COVID-19 (not recorded which). Each CDR3 is given with its conserved first and last residue. A D gene is named only where the DNA matches it firmly. Not all rows give a size; the values are once, few, many and, for expanded clones, a class.

>TRBD1|TRBV27|once|TRBJ1-6
TGTGCCAGTGCGGACAGACAGGGTTATAATTCACCCCTCCACTTT
CASADRQGYNSPLHF
>TRBD1|TRBV15|NA|TRBJ1-2
TGTGCCACCAGCGGCCTTGGGACAGCGCGCCAGGGCTACACCTTC
CATSGLGTARQGYTF
>NA|TRBV6-1|once|TRBJ2-7
TGTGCCAGCAGTGAAGCGGCTGTCTACGAGCAGTACTTC
CASSEAAVYEQYF
>TRBD1|TRBV6-2/TRBV6-3|NA|TRBJ1-5
TGTGCCAGCAGTTACGGGACAGGGGTAAGCAATCAGCCCCAGCATTTT
CASSYGTGVSNQPQHF
>NA|TRBV12-3/TRBV12-4|NA|TRBJ2-1
TGTGCCAGCAGTTTAGGGCCACCCGAGGAGTTCTTC
CASSLGPPEEFF
>NA|TRBV6-5|NA|TRBJ2-5
TGTGCCAGCAGTTCTAGCTCGGGTAGAGAGACCCAGTACTTC
CASSSSSGRETQYF
>NA|TRBV7-2|NA|TRBJ2-1
TGTGCCAGCAGCTTGTCGGAGGGGAGGAATGAGCAGTTCTTC
CASSLSEGRNEQFF
>TRBD1|TRBV7-9|NA|TRBJ1-2
TGTGCCAGCAGCTTTGGACAGGGGGCCGATGGCTACACCTTC
CASSFGQGADGYTF
>TRBD1|TRBV4-2|NA|TRBJ2-7
TGTGCCAGCAGCCTTGCCGGGACAGCCTACGAGCAGTACTTC
CASSLAGTAYEQYF
>TRBD2|TRBV27|NA|TRBJ2-2
TGTGCCAGCAATTCAATAGCGGGGCAGAACACCGGGGAGCTGTTTTTT
CASNSIAGQNTGELFF
>TRBD1|TRBV3-1/TRBV3-2|NA|TRBJ2-7
TGTGCCAGCAGCCAAGGGTTTAGGGACAGAAGTAGCTCCTACGAGCAGTACTTC
CASSQGFRDRSSSYEQYF
>NA|TRBV21-1|NA|TRBJ1-4
TGTGCCAGCAGCAAATCCGCATACAGGGGGTATGCAACTAATGAAAAACTGTTTTTT
CASSKSAYRGYATNEKLFF
>TRBD2|TRBV7-6|NA|TRBJ2-2
TGTGCCAGCAGCTTAGCTGATCTAGCGGGAGGGTACACCGGGGAGCTGTTTTTT
CASSLADLAGGYTGELFF